Sequencing of this T cell receptor (beta chain) was carried out in a study of CXCR3-negative and CXCR3-positive naive CD8 T cells. Study-level findings and limits: The TRB CDR3s that CXCR3-positive naive cells carried were more hydrophobic than those of CXCR3-negative naive cells. Naive subsets expressed similar surface CD5; TRB CDR3 features served to infer TCR strength. CXCR3 levels fell partly with cryopreservation; most assays relied on fresh PBMCs.

Triplicate approximately 300,000-cell sorts were made of each CD8+ T cell subset. The naive CD8+ gate required CD45RO-CCR7+CD27+CD95- phenotype. In the case of this clonotype: Antigen specificity is unknown.

All TRB cDNA libraries came from 5' RACE performed with UMI labels. Using the 5' RACE reads, TCRdb records one entry per CDR3 protein without DNA. In all, the sample yields about 63,000 distinct CDR3 sequences. Germline CDR1 is MNHEY and CDR2 is SVGEGT. The CDR3 is 17 residues long. Sequencing input: naive CXCR3+ CD8+ T cells from blood. Subset meaning: CD45RO-CCR7+CD27+CD95- naive CD8+ T cells expressing CXCR3 (TNR3+). V and J are TRBV6-2 or TRBV6-3 and TRBJ2-7; without DNA, the TCRdb call of TRBD1 cannot be checked. The TCR was taken from a human donor in good health. Some clones in this sample may be carry-over from other donors' samples. This CDR3 reads CASSRPSDRASSYEQYF.